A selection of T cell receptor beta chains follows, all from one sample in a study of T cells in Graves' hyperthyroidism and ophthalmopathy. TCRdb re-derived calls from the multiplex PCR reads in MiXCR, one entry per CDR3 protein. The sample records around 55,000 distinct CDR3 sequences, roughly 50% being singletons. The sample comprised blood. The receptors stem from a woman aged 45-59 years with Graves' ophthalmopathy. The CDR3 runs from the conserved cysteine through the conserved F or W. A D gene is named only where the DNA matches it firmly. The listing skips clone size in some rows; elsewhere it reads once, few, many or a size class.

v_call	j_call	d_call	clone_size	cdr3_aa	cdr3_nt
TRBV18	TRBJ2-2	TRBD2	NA	CASSPTGGPVGELFF	TGTGCCAGCTCACCAACGGGAGGGCCGGTCGGGGAGCTGTTTTTT
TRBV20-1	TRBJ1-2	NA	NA	CSARGGAGAEGYTF	TGCAGTGCTAGAGGTGGGGCGGGGGCTGAGGGCTACACCTTC
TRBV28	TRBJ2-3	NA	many	CASSSPGQGRTDTQYF	TGTGCCAGCAGTTCGCCAGGGCAGGGGCGGACAGATACGCAGTATTTT
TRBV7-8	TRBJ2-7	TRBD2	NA	CASSKTGTSGSSYEQYF	TGTGCCAGCAGTAAAACCGGGACTAGCGGGAGTTCCTACGAGCAGTACTTC
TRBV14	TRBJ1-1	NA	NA	CASGRQSTEAFF	TGTGCCAGCGGACGACAGTCTACTGAAGCTTTCTTT
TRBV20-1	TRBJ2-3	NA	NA	CSARDRGLSAGHNEQYF	TGCAGTGCTAGAGACAGGGGTTTGAGTGCCGGGCACAATGAGCAGTATTTT
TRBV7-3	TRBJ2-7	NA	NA	CASSPTPAPDPYEQHF	TGCGCCAGCAGCCCCACCCCGGCACCCGACCCCTACGAGCAGCACTTC
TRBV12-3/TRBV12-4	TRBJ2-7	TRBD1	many	CASSWTGGGEQYF	TGTGCCAGCAGTTGGACAGGGGGAGGCGAGCAGTACTTC
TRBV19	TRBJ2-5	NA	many	CASSTPGRGQETQYF	TGTGCCAGTAGCACTCCAGGCAGAGGTCAAGAGACCCAGTACTTC
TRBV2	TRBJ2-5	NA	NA	CASSAWQLTQYF	TGTGCCAGCAGTGCATGGCAGCTCACCCAGTACTTC
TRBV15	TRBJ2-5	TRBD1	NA	CATSRGQGAGETQYF	TGTGCCACCAGCAGGGGACAGGGGGCGGGTGAGACCCAGTACTTC
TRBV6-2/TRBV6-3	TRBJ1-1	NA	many	CASRHATAEAFF	TGTGCCAGCAGACACGCTACGGCTGAAGCTTTCTTT
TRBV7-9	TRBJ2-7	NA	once	CASSRGGYGQYF	TGTGCCAGCAGTAGGGGAGGCTACGGGCAGTACTTC
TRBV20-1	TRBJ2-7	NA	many	CSASPRDGRLYEQYF	TGCAGTGCTAGTCCCCGGGATGGCAGGCTTTACGAGCAGTACTTC
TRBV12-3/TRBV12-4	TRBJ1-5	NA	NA	CASSLLMGSNQPQHF	TGTGCCAGCAGTTTACTGATGGGAAGCAATCAGCCCCAGCATTTT
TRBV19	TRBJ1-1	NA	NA	CASSTLGNTEAFF	TGTGCCAGTAGTACTTTGGGGAACACTGAAGCTTTCTTT
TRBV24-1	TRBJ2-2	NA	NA	CATSVDGIKGQSAGELLF	TGTGCCACCAGTGTGGACGGGATCAAGGGTCAGAGTGCCGGAGAGCTGCTTTTT
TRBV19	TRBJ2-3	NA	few	CAWKNMGSTDTQYF	TGTGCCTGGAAAAATATGGGTAGCACAGATACGCAGTATTTT
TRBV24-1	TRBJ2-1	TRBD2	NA	CATSGKRTSRRAFDEQFF	TGTGCCACCAGTGGAAAAAGGACTAGCAGGAGGGCCTTCGATGAGCAGTTCTTC
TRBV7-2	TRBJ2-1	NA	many	CASRTDFVQFF	TGTGCCAGCAGAACGGACTTTGTGCAGTTCTTC
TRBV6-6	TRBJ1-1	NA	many	CASSSTYEAFF	TGTGCCAGCAGTTCTACTTATGAAGCTTTCTTT
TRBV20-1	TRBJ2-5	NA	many	CSARDFRETQYF	TGCAGTGCTAGAGACTTTCGAGAGACCCAGTACTTC
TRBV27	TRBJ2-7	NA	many	CASSTYGAYEQYF	TGTGCCAGCTCCACCTACGGGGCCTACGAGCAGTACTTC
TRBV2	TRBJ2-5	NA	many	CASSELVVTQYF	TGTGCCAGCAGTGAACTAGTTGTGACCCAGTACTTC
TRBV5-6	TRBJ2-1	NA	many	CASSSGSLSYNEQFF	TGTGCCAGCAGCTCCGGGTCACTCTCCTACAATGAGCAGTTCTTC
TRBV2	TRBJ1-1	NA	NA	CASSSRGNEAFF	TGTGCCAGCAGTAGCAGGGGTAATGAAGCTTTCTTT
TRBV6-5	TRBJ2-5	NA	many	CASSYLLSGRGETQYF	TGTGCCAGCAGTTACTTACTATCTGGCCGGGGGGAGACCCAGTACTTC
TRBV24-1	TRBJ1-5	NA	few	CASSYDPVSLFGQPQHF	TGTGCCAGCAGTTATGACCCGGTGAGCTTATTCGGTCAGCCCCAGCATTTT
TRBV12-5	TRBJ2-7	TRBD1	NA	CASGWGTGGEQYF	TGTGCTAGTGGTTGGGGGACAGGGGGCGAGCAGTACTTC
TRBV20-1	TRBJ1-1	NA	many	CSARRGRTEAFF	TGCAGTGCTAGAAGAGGGCGCACTGAAGCTTTCTTT
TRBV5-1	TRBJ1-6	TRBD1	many	CASRETGTSYNSPLHF	TGCGCCAGCAGAGAGACAGGGACCTCCTATAATTCACCCCTCCACTTT
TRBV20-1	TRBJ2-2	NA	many	CSAGTPGELFF	TGCAGTGCGGGGACTCCCGGGGAGCTGTTTTTT
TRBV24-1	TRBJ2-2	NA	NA	CATSELAGSGELFF	TGTGCCACCAGTGAATTAGCAGGGTCCGGGGAGCTGTTTTTT
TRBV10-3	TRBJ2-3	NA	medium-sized	CAISEGGTDTQYF	TGTGCCATCAGTGAGGGGGGGACAGATACGCAGTATTTT
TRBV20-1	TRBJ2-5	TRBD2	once	CSARGLAGGQETQYF	TGCAGTGCCCGAGGACTAGCGGGAGGGCAAGAGACCCAGTACTTC
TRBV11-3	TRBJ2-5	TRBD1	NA	CASSLGAGGAETQYF	TGTGCCAGCAGCTTAGGGGCAGGGGGAGCTGAGACCCAGTACTTC
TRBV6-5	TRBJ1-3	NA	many	CASSPSGAGNTIYF	TGTGCCAGCAGTCCATCAGGGGCTGGAAACACCATATATTTT
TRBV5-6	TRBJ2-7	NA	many	CASSFRGTDYEQYF	TGTGCCAGCAGCTTCCGGGGGACTGACTACGAGCAGTACTTC
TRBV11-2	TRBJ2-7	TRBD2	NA	CASSPGTSGASTDTQYF	TGTGCCAGCAGCCCAGGGACTAGCGGAGCTAGCACAGATACGCAGTACTTC